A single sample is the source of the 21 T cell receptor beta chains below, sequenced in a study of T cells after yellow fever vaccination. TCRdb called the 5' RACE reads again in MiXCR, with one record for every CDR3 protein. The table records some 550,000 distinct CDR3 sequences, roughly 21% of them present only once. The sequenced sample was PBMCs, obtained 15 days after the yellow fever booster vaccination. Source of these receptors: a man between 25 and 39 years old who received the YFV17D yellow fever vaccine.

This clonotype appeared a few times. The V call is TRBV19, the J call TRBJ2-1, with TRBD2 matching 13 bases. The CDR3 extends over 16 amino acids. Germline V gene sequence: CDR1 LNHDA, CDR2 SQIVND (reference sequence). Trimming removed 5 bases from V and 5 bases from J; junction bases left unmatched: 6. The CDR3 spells CASSSIGTSGNNEQFF. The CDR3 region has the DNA TGTGCCAGTAGTTCCATCGGGACTAGCGGGAACAATGAGCAGTTCTTC.

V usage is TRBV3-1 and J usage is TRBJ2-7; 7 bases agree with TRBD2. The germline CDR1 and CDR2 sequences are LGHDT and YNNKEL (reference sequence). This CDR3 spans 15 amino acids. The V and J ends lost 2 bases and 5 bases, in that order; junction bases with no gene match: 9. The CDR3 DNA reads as TGTGCCAGCAGCCAAAGGGACGGGGGGTTGAACGAGCAGTACTTC. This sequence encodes CASSQRDGGLNEQYF.

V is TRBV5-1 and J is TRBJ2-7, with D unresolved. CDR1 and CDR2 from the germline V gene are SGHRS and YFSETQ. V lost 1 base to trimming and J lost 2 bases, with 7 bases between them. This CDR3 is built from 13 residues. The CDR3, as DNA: TGCGCCAGCAGCTTGTCTCAAGCCTACGAGCAGTACTTC. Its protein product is CASSLSQAYEQYF.

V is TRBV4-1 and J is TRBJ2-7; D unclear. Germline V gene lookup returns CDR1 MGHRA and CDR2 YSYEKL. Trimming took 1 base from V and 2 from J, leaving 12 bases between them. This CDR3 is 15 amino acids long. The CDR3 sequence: CASSQGVQIPYEQYF. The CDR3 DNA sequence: TGCGCCAGCAGCCAAGGGGTCCAGATTCCCTACGAGCAGTACTTC.

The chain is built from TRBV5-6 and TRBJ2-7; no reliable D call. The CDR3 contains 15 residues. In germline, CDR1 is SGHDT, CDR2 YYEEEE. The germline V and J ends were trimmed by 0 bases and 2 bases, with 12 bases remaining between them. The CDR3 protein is CASSLGSLSAYEQYF. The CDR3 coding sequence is TGTGCCAGCAGCTTGGGGTCCCTGTCGGCCTACGAGCAGTACTTC.

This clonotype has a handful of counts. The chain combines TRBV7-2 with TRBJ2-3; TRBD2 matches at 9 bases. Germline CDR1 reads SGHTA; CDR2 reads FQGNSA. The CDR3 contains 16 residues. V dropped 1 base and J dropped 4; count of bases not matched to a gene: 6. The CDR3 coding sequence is TGTGCCAGCAGCTTAGGAGTTAGCGGGAGAGCAGATACGCAGTATTTT. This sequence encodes CASSLGVSGRADTQYF.

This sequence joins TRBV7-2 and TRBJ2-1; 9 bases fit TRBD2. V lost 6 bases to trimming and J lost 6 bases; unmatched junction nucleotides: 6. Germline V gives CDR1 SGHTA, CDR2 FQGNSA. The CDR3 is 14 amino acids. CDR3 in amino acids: CASREGLARNEQFF. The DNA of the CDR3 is TGTGCCAGCAGGGAAGGACTAGCGCGCAATGAGCAGTTCTTC. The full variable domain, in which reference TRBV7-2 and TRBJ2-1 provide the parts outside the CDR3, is GAGVSQSPSNKVTEKGKDVELRCDPISGHTALYWYRQSLGQGLEFLIYFQGNSAPDKSGLPSDRFSAERTGGSVSTLTIQRTQQEDSAVYLCASREGLARNEQFFGPGTRLTVL.

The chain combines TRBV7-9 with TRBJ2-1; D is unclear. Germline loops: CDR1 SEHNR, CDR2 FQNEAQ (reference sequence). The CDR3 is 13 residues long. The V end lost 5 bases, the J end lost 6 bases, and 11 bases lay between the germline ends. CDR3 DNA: TGTGCCAGCAGCCTAGTACCTCTCAATGAGCAGTTCTTC. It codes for CASSLVPLNEQFF.

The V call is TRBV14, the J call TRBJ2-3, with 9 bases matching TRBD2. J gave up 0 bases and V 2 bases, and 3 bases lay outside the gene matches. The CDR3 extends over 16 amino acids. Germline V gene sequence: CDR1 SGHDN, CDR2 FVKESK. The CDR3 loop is CASSQIAGESTDTQYF. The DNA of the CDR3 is TGTGCCAGCAGCCAAATAGCGGGAGAAAGCACAGATACGCAGTATTTT. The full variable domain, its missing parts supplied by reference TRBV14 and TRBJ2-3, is EAGVTQFPSHSVIEKGQTVTLRCDPISGHDNLYWYRRVMGKEIKFLLHFVKESKQDESGMPNNRFLAERTGGTYSTLKVQPAELEDSGVYFCASSQIAGESTDTQYFGPGTRLTVL.

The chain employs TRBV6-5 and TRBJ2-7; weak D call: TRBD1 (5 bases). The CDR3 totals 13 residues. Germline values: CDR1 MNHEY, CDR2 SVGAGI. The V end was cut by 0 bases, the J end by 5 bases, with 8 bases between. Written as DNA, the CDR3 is TGTGCCAGCAGTTACTCCAGGGTCCACGAGCAGTACTTC. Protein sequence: CASSYSRVHEQYF.

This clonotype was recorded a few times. CDR3 sequence reads: CAISERQGLSNTGELFF. DNA of the CDR3: TGTGCCATCAGTGAAAGACAGGGGTTGTCGAACACCGGGGAGCTGTTTTTT. The J gene is TRBJ2-2, the V gene TRBV10-3; 8 bases are a match to TRBD1. The germline V gene encodes CDR1 ENHRY and CDR2 SYGVKD. V gave up 3 bases and J gave up 0 bases; unmatched junction bases: 6. The CDR3 runs 17 residues.

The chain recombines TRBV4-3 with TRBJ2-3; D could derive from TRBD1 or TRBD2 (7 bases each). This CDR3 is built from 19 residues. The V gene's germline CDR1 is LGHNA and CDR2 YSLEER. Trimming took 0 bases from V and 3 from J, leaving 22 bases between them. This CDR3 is CASSQDWRGRESRTDTQYF. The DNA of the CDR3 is TGCGCCAGCAGCCAAGATTGGAGGGGGCGGGAGAGTAGGACAGATACGCAGTATTTT.

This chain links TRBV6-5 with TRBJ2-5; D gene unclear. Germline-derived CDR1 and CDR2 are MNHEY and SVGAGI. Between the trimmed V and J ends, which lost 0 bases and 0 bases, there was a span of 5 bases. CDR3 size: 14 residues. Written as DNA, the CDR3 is TGTGCCAGCAGTTACTCTGGGAACCAAGAGACCCAGTACTTC. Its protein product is CASSYSGNQETQYF.

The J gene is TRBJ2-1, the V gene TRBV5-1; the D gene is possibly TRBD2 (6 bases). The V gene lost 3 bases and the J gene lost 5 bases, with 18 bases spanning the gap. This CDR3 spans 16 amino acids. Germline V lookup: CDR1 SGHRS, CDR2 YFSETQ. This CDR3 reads CASSWELAERNNEQFF. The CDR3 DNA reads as TGCGCCAGCAGCTGGGAACTAGCAGAGAGAAACAATGAGCAGTTCTTC.

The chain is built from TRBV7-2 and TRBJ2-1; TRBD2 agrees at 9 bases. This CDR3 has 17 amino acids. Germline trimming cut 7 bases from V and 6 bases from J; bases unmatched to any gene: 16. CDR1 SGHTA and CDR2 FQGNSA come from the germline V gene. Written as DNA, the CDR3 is TGTGCCAGCACGTCAGGCCCCGGGCTAGCGGGAAGCAATGAGCAGTTCTTC. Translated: CASTSGPGLAGSNEQFF.

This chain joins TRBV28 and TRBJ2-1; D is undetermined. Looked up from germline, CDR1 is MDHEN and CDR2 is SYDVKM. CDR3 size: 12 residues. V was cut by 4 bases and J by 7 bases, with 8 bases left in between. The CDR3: CASSYVRNEQFF. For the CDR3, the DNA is TGTGCCAGCAGTTACGTCCGGAATGAGCAGTTCTTC.

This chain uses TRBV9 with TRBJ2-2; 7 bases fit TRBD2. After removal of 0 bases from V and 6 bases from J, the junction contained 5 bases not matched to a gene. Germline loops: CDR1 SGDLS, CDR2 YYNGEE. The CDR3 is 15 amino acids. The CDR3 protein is CASSVGRGGAGELFF. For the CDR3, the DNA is TGTGCCAGCAGCGTAGGTCGGGGAGGGGCCGGGGAGCTGTTTTTT.

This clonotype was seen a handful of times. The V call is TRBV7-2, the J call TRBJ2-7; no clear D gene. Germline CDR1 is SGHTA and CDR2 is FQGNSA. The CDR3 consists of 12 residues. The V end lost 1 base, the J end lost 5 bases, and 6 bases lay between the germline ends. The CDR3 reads CASSLVTDEQYF. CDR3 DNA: TGTGCCAGCAGCTTAGTCACTGACGAGCAGTACTTC.

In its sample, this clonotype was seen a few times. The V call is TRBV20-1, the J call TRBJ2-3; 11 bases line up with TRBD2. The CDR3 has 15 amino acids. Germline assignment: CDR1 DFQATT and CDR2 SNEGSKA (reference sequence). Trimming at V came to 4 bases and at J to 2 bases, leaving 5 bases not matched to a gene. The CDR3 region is CSAKRTSGLTDTQYF. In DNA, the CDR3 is TGCAGTGCTAAAAGGACTAGCGGGCTCACAGATACGCAGTATTTT.

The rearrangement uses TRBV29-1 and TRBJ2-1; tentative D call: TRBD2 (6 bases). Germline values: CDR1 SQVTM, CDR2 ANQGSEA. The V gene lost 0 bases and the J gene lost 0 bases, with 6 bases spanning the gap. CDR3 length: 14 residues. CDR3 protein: CSVEDGSSYNEQFF. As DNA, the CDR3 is TGCAGCGTTGAAGACGGGAGCTCCTACAATGAGCAGTTCTTC.

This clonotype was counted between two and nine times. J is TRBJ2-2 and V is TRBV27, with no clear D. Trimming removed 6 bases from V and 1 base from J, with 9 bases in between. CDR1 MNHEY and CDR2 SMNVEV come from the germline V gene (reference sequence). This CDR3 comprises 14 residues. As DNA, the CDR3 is TGTGCCAGCAGCCCCCATTTGAACACCGGGGAGCTGTTTTTT. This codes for CASSPHLNTGELFF.